These T cell receptor beta chains were read from a single sample in a study. TCRdb passed the 5' RACE reads through MiXCR, listing each CDR3 protein once. The table records around 21,000 distinct CDR3 sequences, more than 30% of them present only once. The material sequenced was tumor-infiltrating naive CD4+ T cells sorted from the breast tumor. Source of these receptors: a female donor with breast cancer. Both conserved end residues are part of each CDR3. A D gene is named only where the DNA matches it firmly. Where a row states a size, it is once, few, many or the class of an expanded clone; other rows omit it.

clone size: .; J gene: TRBJ1-1; D gene: .; V gene: TRBV12-3/TRBV12-4; CDR3 DNA: TGTGCCTGCAGCCGCTTGAGGGGAAACACTGGAGCTTTCTTT; CDR3 protein: CACSRLRGNTGAFF
clone size: once; J gene: TRBJ2-1; D gene: .; V gene: TRBV3-1; CDR3 DNA: TGTGCCAGCAGCCCCACGGTCAGCTCCTACAATGAGCAGTTCTTC; CDR3 protein: CASSPTVSSYNEQFF
clone size: medium-sized; J gene: TRBJ1-5; D gene: .; V gene: TRBV27; CDR3 DNA: TGTGCCAGCAGTGCCTATAATCAGCCCCAGCATTTT; CDR3 protein: CASSAYNQPQHF
clone size: many; J gene: TRBJ2-1; D gene: TRBD2; V gene: TRBV4-1; CDR3 DNA: TGCGCCAGCAGCCAAGATCCAGGTAGCGGCGCAGGGAGGGGTAACAATGAGCAGTTCTTC; CDR3 protein: CASSQDPGSGAGRGNNEQFF
clone size: .; J gene: TRBJ1-2; D gene: .; V gene: TRBV2; CDR3 DNA: TGTGCCAGCACGGTAGAGAGAAGTTATGACTACACCTTC; CDR3 protein: CASTVERSYDYTF
clone size: .; J gene: TRBJ1-6; D gene: .; V gene: TRBV20-1; CDR3 DNA: TGCAGTGCTAGAGCCGGGGCTCATTCACCCCTCCACTTT; CDR3 protein: CSARAGAHSPLHF
clone size: few; J gene: TRBJ2-3; D gene: .; V gene: TRBV10-3; CDR3 DNA: TGTGCCATCAGTGGAGGGGTTGGAGGCCTGGGCGGGACAGATACGCAGTATTTT; CDR3 protein: CAISGGVGGLGGTDTQYF
clone size: many; J gene: TRBJ2-3; D gene: .; V gene: TRBV7-8; CDR3 DNA: TGTGCCAGCAGCAACGGACTGCTGACAGATACGCAGTATTTT; CDR3 protein: CASSNGLLTDTQYF
clone size: once; J gene: TRBJ2-5; D gene: .; V gene: TRBV18; CDR3 DNA: TGTGCCAGCTCACCATACATAGGGACCCAGTACTTC; CDR3 protein: CASSPYIGTQYF
clone size: many; J gene: TRBJ2-7; D gene: .; V gene: TRBV2; CDR3 DNA: TGTGCCAGCAGTGGACAAAACTTAATCGCCTACGAGCAGTACTTC; CDR3 protein: CASSGQNLIAYEQYF
clone size: few; J gene: TRBJ1-2; D gene: .; V gene: TRBV7-2; CDR3 DNA: TGTGCCAGCAGCTTAGAGGGGTCCCGTGGCTACACCTTC; CDR3 protein: CASSLEGSRGYTF
clone size: many; J gene: TRBJ2-7; D gene: TRBD1; V gene: TRBV6-1; CDR3 DNA: TGTGCCAGCAGTGAACATTCCGACAGGGTCTACGAGCAGTACTTC; CDR3 protein: CASSEHSDRVYEQYF
clone size: once; J gene: TRBJ2-5; D gene: .; V gene: TRBV7-3; CDR3 DNA: TGTGCCAGCAGCTTGGCCCGGGGGGCCCAAGAGACCCAGTACTTC; CDR3 protein: CASSLARGAQETQYF